This paragraph reports one T cell receptor beta chain. The antigen is undetermined. This sample was included in a study of shared clonotypes between healthy human individuals. Study-wide points: All-four-donor shared clonotypes had higher generation probabilities than non-shared clonotypes did.

The assay was immunoSEQ multiplex PCR, and TCRdb's table has in-frame clones only and misses some. Of 2 million to 2.5 million clones listed, approximately 96% are singletons. The CDR3 sequence is 12 residues long. Germline CDR1 and CDR2: MDHEN and SYDVKM. Trimming stripped 10 bases from V and 5 bases from J, with 14 bases between. The specimen was naive CD4+ T cells sorted from blood. The subset: CD45RA+ positively selected. This chain connects TRBV28 to TRBJ1-2; no clear D. The TCR was taken from a man aged 18 to 30 in good health. In DNA form, the CDR3 reads TGTGCCACCTCGTATGAGGGTTATGGCTACACCTTC. Protein sequence: CATSYEGYGYTF.